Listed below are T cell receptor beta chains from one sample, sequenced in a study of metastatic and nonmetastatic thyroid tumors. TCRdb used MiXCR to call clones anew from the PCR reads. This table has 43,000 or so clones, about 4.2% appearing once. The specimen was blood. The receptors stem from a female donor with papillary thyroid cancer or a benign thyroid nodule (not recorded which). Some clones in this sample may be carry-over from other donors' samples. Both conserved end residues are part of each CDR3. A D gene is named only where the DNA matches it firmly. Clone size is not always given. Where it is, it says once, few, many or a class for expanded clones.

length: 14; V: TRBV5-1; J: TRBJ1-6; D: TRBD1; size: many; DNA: TGCGCCGGCAGCTTGGGGACAGGGGCTTCACCCCTCCACTTT; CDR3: CAGSLGTGASPLHF
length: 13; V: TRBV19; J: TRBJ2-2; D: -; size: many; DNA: TGTGCCAGTAGCGCTAGGAACACCGGGGAGCTGTTTTTT; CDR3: CASSARNTGELFF
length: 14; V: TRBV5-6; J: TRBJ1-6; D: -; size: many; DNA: TGTGCCAGCAGCTTGTTCCAGGGGTTGTCACCCCTCCACTTT; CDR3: CASSLFQGLSPLHF
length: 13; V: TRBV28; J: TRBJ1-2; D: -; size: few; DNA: TGTGCCAGCAGTGAAGGACAGAACTATGGCTACACCTTC; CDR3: CASSEGQNYGYTF
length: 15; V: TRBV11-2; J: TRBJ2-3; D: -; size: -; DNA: TGTGCCAACAGCTTTTCAACATTTCGAGTAGATACGCAGTATTTT; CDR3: CANSFSTFRVDTQYF
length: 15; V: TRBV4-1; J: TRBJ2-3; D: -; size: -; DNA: TGCGCCAGCAGCCACCAATTTAGCGGTACAGATACGCAGTATTTT; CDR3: CASSHQFSGTDTQYF
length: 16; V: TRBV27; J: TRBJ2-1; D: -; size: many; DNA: TGTGCCAGCAGTTTGATAGGACCAAGCTCCTACAATGAGCAGTTCTTC; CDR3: CASSLIGPSSYNEQFF
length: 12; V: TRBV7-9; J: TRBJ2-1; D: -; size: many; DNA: TGTGCCAGCAGCTTCGGGGTAAATGAGCAGTTCTTC; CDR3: CASSFGVNEQFF
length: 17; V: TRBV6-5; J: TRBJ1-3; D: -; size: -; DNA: TGTGCCAGCAGTTACTCCGGACAAGCTCCGACCCGAAACACCATATATTTT; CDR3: CASSYSGQAPTRNTIYF
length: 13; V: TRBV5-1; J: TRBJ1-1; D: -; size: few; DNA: TGTGCTAGCAGCTTAGACAGGAACACTGAAGCTTTCTTT; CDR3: CASSLDRNTEAFF
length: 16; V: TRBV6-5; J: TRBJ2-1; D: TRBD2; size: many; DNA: TGTGCCAGCAGTTACAAACCGGGAGGGCTTGTCAGTGAGCAGTTCTTC; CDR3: CASSYKPGGLVSEQFF
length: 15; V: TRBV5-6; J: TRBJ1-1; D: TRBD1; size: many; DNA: TGTGCCAGCAGACTCGGGGTACAGGGGTGGGTTGAAGCTTTCTTT; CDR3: CASRLGVQGWVEAFF
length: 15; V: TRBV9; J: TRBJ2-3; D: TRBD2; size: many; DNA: TGTGCCAGCAGCGTAGGGACTAGCGGCACAGATACGCAGTATTTT; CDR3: CASSVGTSGTDTQYF
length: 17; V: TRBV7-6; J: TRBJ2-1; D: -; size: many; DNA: TGTGCCAGCAGCCCCCAAGCAGGGGAACGTTCCTACAATGAGCAGTTCTTC; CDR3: CASSPQAGERSYNEQFF
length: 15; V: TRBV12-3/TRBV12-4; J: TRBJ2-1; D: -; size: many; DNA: TGTGCCAGCTCCCCGACAGGAAGGACTTACAATGAGCAGTTCTTC; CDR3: CASSPTGRTYNEQFF
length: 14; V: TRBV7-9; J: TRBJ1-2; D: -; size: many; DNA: TGTGCCAGCAGCCCCCAAGGGGGGGCCTTGGGCTACACCTTC; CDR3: CASSPQGGALGYTF
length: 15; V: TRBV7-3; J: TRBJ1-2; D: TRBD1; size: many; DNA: TGTGCCAGCAGCCCAACAGGGGGAGTAGAATATGGCTACACCTTC; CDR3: CASSPTGGVEYGYTF
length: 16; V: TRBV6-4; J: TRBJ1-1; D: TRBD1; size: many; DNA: TGTGCCAGCAGTGCGTCTCCCGGGACAGGGGATACTGAAGCTTTCTTT; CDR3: CASSASPGTGDTEAFF
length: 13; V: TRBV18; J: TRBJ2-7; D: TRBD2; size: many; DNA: TGTGCCAGCTCACTCGCGGGAGATAACGAGCAGTACTTC; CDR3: CASSLAGDNEQYF
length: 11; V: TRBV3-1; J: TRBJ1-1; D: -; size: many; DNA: TGTGCCAGCAGCCAAGAGGCGGCCGTTGCGTTT; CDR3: CASSQEAAVAF
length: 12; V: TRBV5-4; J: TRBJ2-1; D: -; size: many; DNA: TGTGCCAGCAGCTCCCCGGGCAATGAGCAGTTCTTC; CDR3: CASSSPGNEQFF
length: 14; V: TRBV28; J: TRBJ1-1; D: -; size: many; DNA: TGTGCCAGCAGCGCCCCAGGGGCGAACACTGAAGCTTTCTTT; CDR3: CASSAPGANTEAFF
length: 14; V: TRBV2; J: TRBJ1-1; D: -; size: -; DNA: TGTGCCAACAGCCCCGGACGGGGGGACACTGAAGCTTTCTTT; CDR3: CANSPGRGDTEAFF
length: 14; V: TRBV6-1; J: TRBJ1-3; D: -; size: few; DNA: TGTGCCAGCCACACAGGGTCTTCTGTAAACACCATATATTTT; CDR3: CASHTGSSVNTIYF
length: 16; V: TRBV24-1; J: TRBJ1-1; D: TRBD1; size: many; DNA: TGTGCCACCAGTGATGGTACCGGGACAGGGTTGGATGAAGCTTTCTTT; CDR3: CATSDGTGTGLDEAFF
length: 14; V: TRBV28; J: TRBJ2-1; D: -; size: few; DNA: TGTGCCAGCAGTTCTTGGGACTCCTACAATGAGCAGTTCTTC; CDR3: CASSSWDSYNEQFF
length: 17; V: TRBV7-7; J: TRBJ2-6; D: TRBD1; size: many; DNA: TGTGCTAGCAGCCCTGGGACAGGGAAATCTGGGGCCAACGTCCTGACTTTC; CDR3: CASSPGTGKSGANVLTF
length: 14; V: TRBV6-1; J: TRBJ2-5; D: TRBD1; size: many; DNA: TGTGCCAGCAGTGGGACAGGGGGCCAAGAGACCCAGTACTTC; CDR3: CASSGTGGQETQYF
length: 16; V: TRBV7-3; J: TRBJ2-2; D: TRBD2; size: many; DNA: TGTGCCAGCAGCTTCCCGGGACTAGCGGGAGCCGGGGAGCTGTTTTTT; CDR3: CASSFPGLAGAGELFF
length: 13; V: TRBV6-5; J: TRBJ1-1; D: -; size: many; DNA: TGTGCCAGCAGTTACTCGAATAAGGGACGCGCTTTCTTT; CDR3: CASSYSNKGRAFF
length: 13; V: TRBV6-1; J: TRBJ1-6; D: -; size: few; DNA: TGTGCCAGCGTGCAGGCGGACGGTTCACACCTACACTTT; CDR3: CASVQADGSHLHF
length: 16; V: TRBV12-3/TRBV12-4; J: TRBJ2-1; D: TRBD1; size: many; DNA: TGTGCCAGCACCCCTACCGAAAAGACAGGGTTTGGTGAGCAGTTCTTC; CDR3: CASTPTEKTGFGEQFF
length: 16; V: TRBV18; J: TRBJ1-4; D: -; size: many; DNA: TGTGCCAGCTCACCCAACCGGACAGCAACTAATGAAAAACTGTTTTTT; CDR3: CASSPNRTATNEKLFF
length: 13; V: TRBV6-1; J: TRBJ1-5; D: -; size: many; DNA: TGTGCCCATAGTCAGGAAGGCAATCAGCCCCAGCATTTT; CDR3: CAHSQEGNQPQHF
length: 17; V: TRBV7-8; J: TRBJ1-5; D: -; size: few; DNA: TGTGCCAGCAGCTTGGATGGGTCAGTCAGTCTCAATCAGCCCCAGCATTTT; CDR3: CASSLDGSVSLNQPQHF
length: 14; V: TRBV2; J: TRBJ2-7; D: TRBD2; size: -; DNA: TGTGCCAGCAGGACCGGGACTAGCGATCACGAGCAGTACTTC; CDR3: CASRTGTSDHEQYF
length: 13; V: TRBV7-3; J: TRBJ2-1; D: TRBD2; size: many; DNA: TGTGCCAGCACCACTCGCGGGGGCAATGAGCAGTTCTTC; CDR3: CASTTRGGNEQFF
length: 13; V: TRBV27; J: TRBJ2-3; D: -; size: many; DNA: TGTGCCAGCAGTTTAAGTCGGCCAGATACGCAGTATTTT; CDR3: CASSLSRPDTQYF
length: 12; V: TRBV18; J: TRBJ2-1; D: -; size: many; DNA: TGTGCCAGCTCACCACCGATAGCTGAGCAGTTCTTC; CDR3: CASSPPIAEQFF
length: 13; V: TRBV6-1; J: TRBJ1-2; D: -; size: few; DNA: TGTGCCAGCATCCGAGACGGCAACTATGGCTACACCTTC; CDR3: CASIRDGNYGYTF